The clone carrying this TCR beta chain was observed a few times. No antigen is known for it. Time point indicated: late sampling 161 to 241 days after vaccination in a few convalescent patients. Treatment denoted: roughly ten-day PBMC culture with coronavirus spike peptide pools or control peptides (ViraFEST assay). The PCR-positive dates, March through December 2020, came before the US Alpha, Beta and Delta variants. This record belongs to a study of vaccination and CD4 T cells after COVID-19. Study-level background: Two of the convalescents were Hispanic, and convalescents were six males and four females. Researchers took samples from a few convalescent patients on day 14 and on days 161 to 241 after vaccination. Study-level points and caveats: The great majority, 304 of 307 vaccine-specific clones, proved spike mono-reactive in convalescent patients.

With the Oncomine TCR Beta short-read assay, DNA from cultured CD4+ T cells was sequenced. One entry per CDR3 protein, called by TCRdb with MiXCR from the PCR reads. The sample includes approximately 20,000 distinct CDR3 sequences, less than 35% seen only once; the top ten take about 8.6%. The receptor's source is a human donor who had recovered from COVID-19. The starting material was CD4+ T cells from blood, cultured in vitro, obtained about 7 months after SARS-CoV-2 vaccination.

The CDR3 nucleotides read TGTGCCAGCAGCAAATCGACGGGAACTGGGGCCAACGTCCTGACTTTC. Translating it yields CASSKSTGTGANVLTF. This chain uses TRBV7-2 with TRBJ2-6, with D possibly TRBD2 on 5 matching bases. This CDR3 region has 16 residues. Trimming cost V 5 bases and J 2 bases, with 13 bases left between them. CDR1 is SGHTA, CDR2 FQGNSA, per germline. Full variable domain (rest looked up from reference TRBV7-2 and TRBJ2-6): GAGVSQSPSNKVTEKGKDVELRCDPISGHTALYWYRQSLGQGLEFLIYFQGNSAPDKSGLPSDRFSAERTGGSVSTLTIQRTQQEDSAVYLCASSKSTGTGANVLTFGAGSRLTVL.